This T cell receptor (beta chain) was sequenced in a study of regulatory T cells in long-lasting Graves disease. Building of the TCR beta libraries involved iRepertoire HTBI primers and Arm-PCR of CDR3 regions. Each CDR3 protein gets one entry after TCRdb re-called the multiplex PCR reads with MiXCR. The sample carries about 620,000 distinct CDR3 sequences, roughly 15% recorded once. Trimming removed 4 bases from V and 0 bases from J, with 9 bases in between. The CDR3 runs to 14 residues. Germline loops: CDR1 SGDLS, CDR2 YYNGEE. Time point described: newly diagnosed GD, antithyroid drugs for less than 3 months. PBMC-extracted RNA yielded the TCR library. This clonotype has more than one count but fewer than ten. These sequences were also reported in another study, on T cells in Graves' hyperthyroidism and ophthalmopathy. That source notes: Carried out on the TCR CDR3, a first-round RT-PCR used the HTBI primer set. Most thyroid-expanded clonotypes above 0.001 were also found in blood.

This TCR was sampled from a young woman with Graves disease. J is TRBJ2-3 and V is TRBV9, with D perhaps matching TRBD1 (6 bases). Sequences were derived from peripheral blood mononuclear cells (PBMCs), sampled at new diagnosis, from a patient treated with antithyroid drugs. CDR3 in DNA: TGTGCCAGCAGCAAAGGACAGAGCACAGATACGCAGTATTTT. Translation gives CASSKGQSTDTQYF.